This T cell receptor beta chain derives from a study of blood T cell repertoires in COVID-19. Study at large: Nucleic acid was either cDNA or gDNA, and it came from T cells, B-cell-depleted T cells, or PBMCs.

Trimming cost V 1 base and J 4 bases, with 5 bases left between them. In germline, CDR1 is LGHNA, CDR2 YNFKEQ. There are 13 residues in the CDR3. In the authors' methods: Cell counts per sample came from amplifying reference gene primers. Only in-frame clones appear in the TCRdb table, and some are missing; sequencing was by immunoSEQ multiplex PCR. Clone size and V and J calls were adopted from that table, with D and trimming inferred from the DNA. The sample has about 70,000 clones; roughly 90% are singletons. As concerns this clone: Other nucleotide sequences in the sample specify the same CDR3.

The rearrangement links TRBV4-2 to TRBJ1-5; D uncertain. This clonotype was sampled from a human donor in a cohort sampled during active COVID-19. The sequencing sample was made of peripheral blood. This chain's CDR3 is CASSQGQNQPQHF. The CDR3 DNA follows: TGTGCCAGCAGCCAAGGCCAGAATCAGCCCCAGCATTTT.